This T cell receptor beta chain was profiled in a study of cytomegalovirus exposure and HLA in healthy donors. This clone is a singleton in its sample. Germline CDR1 is LGHNA and CDR2 is YNFKEQ. Trimming stripped 0 bases from V and 8 bases from J, with 16 bases between. The CDR3 totals 15 residues. The PCR was carried out with 60 Vbeta primers and 13 Jbeta primers. Sequencing was performed with immunoSEQ multiplex PCR; in TCRdb, only in-frame clones are kept and a portion is missing. Here the sample spans tens of thousands of clones, 60% to 75% being singletons. Source material: PBMCs. This TCR derives from a man aged 35-49 years in good health and CMV-seropositive. The rearrangement joins TRBV4-2 to TRBJ1-1, with D possibly being TRBD1 (5 bases). The CDR3 loop reads CASSQDLGGGGEAFF. CDR3 nucleotides: TGTGCCAGCAGCCAAGATTTGGGGGGGGGTGGGGAAGCTTTCTTT.